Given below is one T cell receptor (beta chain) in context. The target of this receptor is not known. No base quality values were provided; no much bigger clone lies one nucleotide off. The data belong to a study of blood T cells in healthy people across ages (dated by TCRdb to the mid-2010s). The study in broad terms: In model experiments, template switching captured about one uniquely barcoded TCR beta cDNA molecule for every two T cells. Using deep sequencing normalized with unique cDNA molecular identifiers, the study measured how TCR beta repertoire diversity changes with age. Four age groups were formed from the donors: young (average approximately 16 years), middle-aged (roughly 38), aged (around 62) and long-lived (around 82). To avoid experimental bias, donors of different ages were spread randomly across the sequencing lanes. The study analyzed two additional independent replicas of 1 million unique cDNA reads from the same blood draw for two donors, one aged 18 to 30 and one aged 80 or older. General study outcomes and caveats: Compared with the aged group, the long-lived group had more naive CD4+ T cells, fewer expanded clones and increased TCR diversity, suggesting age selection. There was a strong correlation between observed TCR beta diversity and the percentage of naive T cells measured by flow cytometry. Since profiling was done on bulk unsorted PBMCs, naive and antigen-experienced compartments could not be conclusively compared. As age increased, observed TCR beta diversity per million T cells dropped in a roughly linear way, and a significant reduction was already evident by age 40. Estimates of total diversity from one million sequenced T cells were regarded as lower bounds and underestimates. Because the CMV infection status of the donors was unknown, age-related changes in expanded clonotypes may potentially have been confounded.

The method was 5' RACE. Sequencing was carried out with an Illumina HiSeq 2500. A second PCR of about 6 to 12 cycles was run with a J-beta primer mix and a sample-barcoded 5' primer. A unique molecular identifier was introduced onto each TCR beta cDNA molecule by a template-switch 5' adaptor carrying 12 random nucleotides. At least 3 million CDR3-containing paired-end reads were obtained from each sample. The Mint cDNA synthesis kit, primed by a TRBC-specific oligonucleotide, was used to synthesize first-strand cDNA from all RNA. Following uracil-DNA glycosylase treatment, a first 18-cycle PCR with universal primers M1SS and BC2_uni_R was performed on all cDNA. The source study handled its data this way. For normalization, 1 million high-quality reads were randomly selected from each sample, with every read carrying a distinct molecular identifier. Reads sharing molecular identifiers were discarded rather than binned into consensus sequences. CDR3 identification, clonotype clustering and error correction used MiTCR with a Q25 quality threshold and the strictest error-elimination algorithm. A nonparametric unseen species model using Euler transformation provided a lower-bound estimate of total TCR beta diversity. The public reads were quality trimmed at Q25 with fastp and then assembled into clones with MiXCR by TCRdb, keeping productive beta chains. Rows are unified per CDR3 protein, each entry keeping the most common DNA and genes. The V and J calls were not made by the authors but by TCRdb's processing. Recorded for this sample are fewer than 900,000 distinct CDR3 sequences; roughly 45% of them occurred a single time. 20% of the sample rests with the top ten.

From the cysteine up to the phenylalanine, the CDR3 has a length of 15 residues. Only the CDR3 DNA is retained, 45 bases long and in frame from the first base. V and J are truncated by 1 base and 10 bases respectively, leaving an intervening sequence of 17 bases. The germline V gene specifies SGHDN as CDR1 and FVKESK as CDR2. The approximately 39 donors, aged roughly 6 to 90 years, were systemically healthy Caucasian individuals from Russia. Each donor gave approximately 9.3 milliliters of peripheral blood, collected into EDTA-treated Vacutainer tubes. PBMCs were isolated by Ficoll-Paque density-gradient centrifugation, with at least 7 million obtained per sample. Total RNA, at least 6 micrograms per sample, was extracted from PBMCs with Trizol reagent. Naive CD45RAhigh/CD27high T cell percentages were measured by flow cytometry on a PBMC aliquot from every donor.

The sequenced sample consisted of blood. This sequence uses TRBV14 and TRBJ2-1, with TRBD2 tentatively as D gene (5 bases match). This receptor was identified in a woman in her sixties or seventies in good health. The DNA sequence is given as TGTGCCAGCAGCCAAGTCCGAGCCCACCGCGGGGAGCAGTTCTTC. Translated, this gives CASSQVRAHRGEQFF.